The 20 T cell receptor beta chains below come from one sample, sequenced in a study of shared clonotypes between healthy human individuals. Only in-frame clones appear in the TCRdb table, and some are missing; sequencing was by immunoSEQ multiplex PCR. The table records about 1.5 million clones, approximately 98% of them present only once. Material: naive CD4+ T cells sorted from blood. Noted subset: CD45RA+ positively selected. These TCRs come from a man aged 30 to 45 in good health.

As concerns this clone: The same CDR3 can be traced to other DNA sequences in this sample. The V call is TRBV18, the J call TRBJ2-2; D is undetermined. V was pared by 1 base and J by 1 base, with 4 bases between. Germline V gene sequence: CDR1 KGHSH, CDR2 LQKENI. This CDR3 contains 14 residues. This CDR3 is CASSPQGNTGELFF. CDR3 nucleotide sequence: TGTGCCAGCTCACCACAGGGGAACACCGGGGAGCTGTTTTTT.

The V gene is TRBV7-9, the J gene TRBJ2-7; D call uncertain. The germline gives CDR1 SEHNR, CDR2 FQNEAQ (reference sequence). Trimming cost V 2 bases and J 4 bases, with 9 bases left between them. CDR3 length: 13 residues. CDR3 nucleotide sequence: TGTGCCAGCAGCTTACCCCCTGGGTACGAGCAGTACTTC. Its translation: CASSLPPGYEQYF.

This chain uses TRBV7-2 with TRBJ2-7, with 7 bases identical to TRBD1. This CDR3 has 15 residues. The trim removed 1 base at V and 2 bases at J, leaving 5 bases unmatched. Per germline, CDR1 SGHTA and CDR2 FQGNSA. CDR3 region: CASSLGQGRTYEQYF. In nucleotides, the CDR3 is TGTGCCAGCAGCTTAGGACAGGGAAGAACCTACGAGCAGTACTTC.

The genes are TRBV19 and TRBJ2-7, with 9 bases aligning to TRBD1. The CDR3 is made up of 14 amino acids. J lost 1 base, V lost 6 bases, and 4 bases had no gene match. Germline V gene data show CDR1 as LNHDA and CDR2 as SQIVND (reference sequence). The DNA for the CDR3 is TGTGCCAGTAGCACACAGGGGGCGTCCTACGAGCAGTACTTC. As protein: CASSTQGASYEQYF. The full variable domain, in which reference TRBV19 and TRBJ2-7 provide the parts outside the CDR3, is DGGITQSPKYLFRKEGQNVTLSCEQNLNHDAMYWYRQDPGQGLRLIYYSQIVNDFQKGDIAEGYSVSREKKESFPLTVTSAQKNPTAFYLCASSTQGASYEQYFGPGTRLTVT.

The chain carries TRBV5-1 and TRBJ2-1; D gene uncertain. Germline V CDR1 and CDR2: SGHRS, YFSETQ. The CDR3 contains 13 residues. V was pared by 2 bases and J by 7 bases, with 10 bases between. CDR3 DNA sequence: TGCGCCAGCAGCTTAACTCCCGTAAATGAGCAGTTCTTC. Its translation is CASSLTPVNEQFF. Full variable domain (remainder filled in from reference TRBV5-1 and TRBJ2-1): KAGVTQTPRYLIKTRGQQVTLSCSPISGHRSVSWYQQTPGQGLQFLFEYFSETQRNKGNFPGRFSGRQFSNSRSEMNVSTLELGDSALYLCASSLTPVNEQFFGPGTRLTVL.

This chain uses TRBV29-1 with TRBJ1-1; a weak D match, TRBD1 (5 bases). This CDR3 spans 14 amino acids. Germline V lookup: CDR1 SQVTM, CDR2 ANQGSEA. V gave up 1 base and J gave up 0 bases, with 9 bases separating them. The CDR3 protein is CSVEGPGLNTEAFF. CDR3 DNA: TGCAGCGTTGAAGGGCCAGGGTTGAACACTGAAGCTTTCTTT.

This chain joins TRBV2 and TRBJ2-5; 13 nucleotides match TRBD2. Germline V CDR1 and CDR2: SNHLY, FYNNEI. The CDR3 sequence is 14 residues long. V dropped 8 bases and J dropped 2; count of bases not matched to a gene: 2. DNA for the CDR3: TGTGCCAGCGGGGGACTAGCGGGACAAGAGACCCAGTACTTC. It is translated as CASGGLAGQETQYF.

This chain uses TRBV7-9 with TRBJ2-1; no firm D call. Trimming shortened V by 4 bases and J by 12 bases, and 13 bases separated the two germline ends. Per the germline V gene, CDR1 is SEHNR and CDR2 is FQNEAQ (reference sequence). The CDR3 covers 12 residues. The CDR3 is CASSSSGRPQFF. The CDR3 bases are TGTGCCAGCAGCTCCTCCGGCAGGCCGCAGTTCTTC.

The rearrangement uses TRBV18 and TRBJ2-6, with TRBD2 as a possible D gene (6 bases). The germline CDR1 and CDR2 sequences are KGHSH and LQKENI. The CDR3 runs 16 residues. Trimming left V 2 bases short and J 2 bases short, with 10 bases between. Here the CDR3 DNA reads TGTGCCAGCTCACCATATCCGGGAGCTGGGGCCAACGTCCTGACTTTC. It encodes CASSPYPGAGANVLTF.

In this sample, this clone turned up once. V gene TRBV10-3 combines with J gene TRBJ2-1, with D possibly TRBD1 on 6 matching bases. The CDR3 covers 15 residues. The ends were cut back, 4 bases at V and 6 bases at J, with 16 bases in the middle. Germline V lookup: CDR1 ENHRY, CDR2 SYGVKD. CDR3 nucleotides: TGTGCCATCAGTGGTCAGGCTGAGGGGGTCAATGAGCAGTTCTTC. It translates to CAISGQAEGVNEQFF.

The gene calls are TRBV5-4 and TRBJ2-7; 7 positions agree with TRBD2. CDR3 length: 16 amino acids. From germline, CDR1 is SGHNT and CDR2 YYREEE (reference sequence). V shed 3 bases, J shed 5 bases, and the junction held 14 bases outside the gene matches. CDR3 sequence reads: CASSSRTKRDRDEQYF. The CDR3 nucleotides read TGTGCCAGCAGCTCGCGGACTAAGCGGGATAGAGACGAGCAGTACTTC.

The chain is built from TRBV7-2 and TRBJ2-1; possibly TRBD1 for D (5 bases). Trimming stripped 5 bases from V and 2 bases from J, with 10 bases between. The CDR3 sequence is 14 residues long. Germline-derived CDR1 and CDR2 are SGHTA and FQGNSA. The CDR3 coding sequence is TGTGCCAGCAGCACCGGACAAACCTACAATGAGCAGTTCTTC. The encoded protein is CASSTGQTYNEQFF.

The genes are TRBV6-5 and TRBJ2-2; weak D call: TRBD1 (5 bases). V was clipped by 6 bases and J by 2 bases, with 7 bases between them. The CDR3 is made up of 13 amino acids. Germline-derived CDR1 and CDR2 are MNHEY and SVGAGI. The CDR3 sequence: CASRDTNTGELFF. In nucleotides, the CDR3 is TGTGCCAGCAGGGACACCAACACCGGGGAGCTGTTTTTT.

The V and J genes are TRBV27 and TRBJ2-7; 11 bases match TRBD2. The CDR3 runs to 17 residues. Per the germline V gene, CDR1 is MNHEY and CDR2 is SMNVEV (reference sequence). Germline trimming cut 3 bases from V and 5 bases from J; bases unmatched to any gene: 12. The CDR3 DNA is TGTGCCAGCAGTTTGGTACTAGCGGGAGTTCTATTGAACGAGCAGTACTTC. It codes for CASSLVLAGVLLNEQYF.

The chain uses TRBV6-5 and TRBJ1-5, with D hard to call. V was clipped by 4 bases and J by 4 bases, with 14 bases between them. CDR1 MNHEY and CDR2 SVGAGI come from the germline V gene. The CDR3 length is 15 residues. Here the CDR3 DNA reads TGTGCCAGCAGTTCCTCTCGACTGACGAATCAGCCCCAGCATTTT. It encodes CASSSSRLTNQPQHF.

The chain combines TRBV5-1 with TRBJ1-1; D is unresolved. V shed 0 bases and J shed 5 bases, with 11 bases lying between them. This CDR3 is 14 amino acids long. Germline V gene data show CDR1 as SGHRS and CDR2 as YFSETQ. The CDR3 coding sequence is TGCGCCAGCAGCTTGGGTGCGGGCACGACTGAAGCTTTCTTT. Translated: CASSLGAGTTEAFF.

The genes are TRBV10-2 and TRBJ1-2, with D possibly being TRBD1 (6 bases). The CDR3 is made up of 14 amino acids. Trimming took 1 base from V and 7 from J, leaving 13 bases between them. Germline assignment: CDR1 WSHSY and CDR2 SAAADI. Written as DNA, the CDR3 is TGCGCCAGCAGTGAGTTTTCGGGGGGCATTGGCTACACCTTC. Its protein product is CASSEFSGGIGYTF.

The chain joins TRBV10-2 to TRBJ1-5, with D uncertain. Germline CDR1 is WSHSY and CDR2 is SAAADI. The CDR3 runs to 12 residues. The V gene lost 7 bases and the J gene lost 9 bases, with 13 bases spanning the gap. The CDR3: CASTSAQGPQHF. In DNA form, the CDR3 reads TGCGCCAGCACGTCAGCCCAAGGGCCCCAGCATTTT.

The V gene is TRBV6-6, the J gene TRBJ1-2; 7 bases are shared with TRBD1. Trimming at V came to 5 bases and at J to 3 bases, leaving 6 bases not matched to a gene. This CDR3 contains 14 residues. Germline CDR1 MNHNY, CDR2 SVGAGI (reference sequence). CDR3 loop: CASSPRGLYYGYTF. The CDR3 nucleotides are TGTGCCAGCAGTCCTAGGGGGCTTTACTATGGCTACACCTTC.

V is TRBV18 and J is TRBJ2-3; 13 bases map to TRBD2. This CDR3 contains 18 residues. After removal of 3 bases from V and 1 base from J, the junction contained 7 bases not matched to a gene. Germline CDR1 reads KGHSH; CDR2 reads LQKENI. In DNA, the CDR3 is TGTGCCAGCTCACCGGGGACTAGCGGGACTGTTGGCACAGATACGCAGTATTTT. It specifies CASSPGTSGTVGTDTQYF.